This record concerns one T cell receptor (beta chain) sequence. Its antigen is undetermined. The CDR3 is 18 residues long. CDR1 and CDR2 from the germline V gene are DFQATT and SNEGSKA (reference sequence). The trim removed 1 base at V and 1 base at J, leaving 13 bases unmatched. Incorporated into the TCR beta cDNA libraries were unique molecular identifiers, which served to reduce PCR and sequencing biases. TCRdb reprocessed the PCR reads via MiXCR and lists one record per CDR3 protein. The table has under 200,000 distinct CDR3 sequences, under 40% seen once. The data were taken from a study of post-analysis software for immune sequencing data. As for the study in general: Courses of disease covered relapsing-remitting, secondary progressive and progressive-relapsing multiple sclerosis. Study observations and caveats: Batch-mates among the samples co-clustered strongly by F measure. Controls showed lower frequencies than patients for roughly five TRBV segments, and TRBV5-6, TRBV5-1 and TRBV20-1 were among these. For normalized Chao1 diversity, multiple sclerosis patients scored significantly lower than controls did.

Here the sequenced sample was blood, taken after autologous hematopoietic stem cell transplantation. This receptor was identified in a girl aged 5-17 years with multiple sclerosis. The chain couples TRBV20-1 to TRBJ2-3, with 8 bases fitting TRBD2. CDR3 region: CSARGPSARAGGTDTQYF. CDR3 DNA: TGCAGTGCTAGAGGCCCTAGCGCCCGAGCGGGAGGCACAGATACGCAGTATTTT.